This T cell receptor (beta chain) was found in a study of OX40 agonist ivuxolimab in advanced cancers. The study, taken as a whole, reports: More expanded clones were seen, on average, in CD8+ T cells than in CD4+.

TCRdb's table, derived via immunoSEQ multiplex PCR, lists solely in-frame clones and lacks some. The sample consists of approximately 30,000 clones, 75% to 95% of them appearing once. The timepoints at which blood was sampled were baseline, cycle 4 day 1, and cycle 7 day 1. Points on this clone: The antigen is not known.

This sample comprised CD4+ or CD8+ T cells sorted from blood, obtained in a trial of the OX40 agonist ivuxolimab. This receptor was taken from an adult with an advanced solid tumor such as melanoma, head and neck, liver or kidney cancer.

CDR3 bases: TGTGCCAGCAGCTTGTCGACGAATCAGCCCCAGCATTTT. Its translation: CASSLSTNQPQHF. The chain joins TRBV6-5 to TRBJ1-5; no clear D. The CDR3 covers 13 residues. From germline, CDR1 is MNHEY and CDR2 SVGAGI. Trimming pared 6 bases from V and 4 bases from J, leaving 10 bases between.